This record covers a single T cell receptor (beta chain). Its antigen is as yet unknown. V gave up 6 bases and J gave up 5 bases, with 22 bases separating them. CDR3 size: 16 residues. Germline lookup yields CDR1 SEHNR and CDR2 FQNEAQ (reference sequence). The source of the sample is a study of T-cell memory formation after mild COVID-19. Study context: TCR clusters were mostly confined to one donor each.

Points from the study as a whole: Most CD4+ clones that shrank were in CM and EM, while CD8+ ones turned up in EMRA. CD4/CD8 balance characterized clones contracting day 15 to 85, and CD4+ skew characterized later expanders. Some clones that responded turned up in pre-infection memory, which suggests that cross-reactive memory joined in.

One entry per CDR3 protein results from TCRdb running MiXCR on the 5' RACE reads. The table lists fewer than 500,000 distinct CDR3 sequences, nearly 25% of them singletons. The chain recombines TRBV7-9 with TRBJ2-5, with D tentatively TRBD1 (6 bases). This receptor was taken from an adult woman who had mild COVID-19 (a few samples of this study predate the infection). Cell type and time point are not known. The sample taken for sequencing was PBMCs or a T cell subset sorted from them (not recorded which). The DNA of the CDR3 is TGTGCCAGCAGTGCTTCTTCACAGGGAATCGAGGAGACCCAGTACTTC. Protein product: CASSASSQGIEETQYF.